This TCR beta chain was observed in a study of T-cell reconstitution after alpha-beta-depleted transplantation in children. The CDR3 spans 13 residues. The V end lost 5 bases, the J end lost 5 bases, and 9 bases lay between the germline ends. CDR1 and CDR2 from the germline V gene are SEHNR and FQNEAQ (reference sequence). General observations from the study: Most T-cell counts and diversity one year after the transplant came from T cells that were newly produced.

This clonotype showed up many times. Its specificity is not known. During its preparation, the TCRbeta library received unique molecular identifiers. TCRdb re-analysed the PCR reads in MiXCR, keeping a single row per CDR3 protein. The data hold around 580,000 distinct CDR3 sequences, with more than 20% observed a single time. Sequencing used PBMCs, mostly from graft donor cells, obtained 360 days after TCRalphabeta/CD19-depleted stem cell transplant. The sequence derives from a boy less than two years old who had a stem cell transplant for acute myeloid leukemia, so the T cells may come from the graft donor. The chain joins TRBV7-9 to TRBJ2-2; D unresolved. The CDR3 coding sequence is TGTGCCAGCAGCCCAACAGTAACCGGGGAGCTGTTTTTT. Protein product: CASSPTVTGELFF.